The next 32 T cell receptor beta chains were all read from a single sample in a study of T cells in localized non-small cell lung cancer. TCRdb's table, derived via immunoSEQ multiplex PCR, lists solely in-frame clones and lacks some. The sample has fewer than 12,000 clones, around 47% seen once. The sequences come from lymph node tissue, collected before any cancer treatment. All receptors derive from a woman aged 35 to 70 with stage II squamous cell lung carcinoma.

The chain uses TRBV28 and TRBJ2-3; tentative D call: TRBD1 (6 bases). V was clipped by 3 bases and J by 7 bases, with 23 bases between them. The CDR3 loop spans 17 amino acids. Germline assignment: CDR1 MDHEN and CDR2 SYDVKM. In nucleotides, the CDR3 is TGTGCCAGCAGTTTCGGGGCCGTGGGCAGGGGATTTAATACGCAGTATTTT. Translating it yields CASSFGAVGRGFNTQYF.

The chain joins TRBV19 to TRBJ1-1; the D gene is possibly TRBD1 (6 bases). The CDR3 is 16 amino acids. The germline CDR1 and CDR2 sequences are LNHDA and SQIVND (reference sequence). The V end was cut by 4 bases, the J end by 1 base, with 16 bases between. CDR3 DNA sequence: TGTGCCAGTAGTAAGGGGGGCCCTGCATCGAACACTGAAGCTTTCTTT. Its protein product is CASSKGGPASNTEAFF.

V usage is TRBV18 and J usage is TRBJ2-7; D is possibly TRBD1 or TRBD2 (5 bases each). This CDR3 is 14 amino acids long. V gave up 3 bases and J gave up 5 bases, with 14 bases separating them. Germline V CDR1 and CDR2: KGHSH, LQKENI. CDR3 coding DNA: TGTGCCAGCTCACCGGGGGACGGGGCGGACGAGCAGTACTTC. This sequence encodes CASSPGDGADEQYF.

This clone was counted a few times. This rearrangement joins TRBV6-8 to TRBJ1-2; 7 nucleotides align to TRBD1. The CDR3 loop spans 15 amino acids. Trimming took 3 bases from V and 2 from J; bases not matched to a gene: 6. CDR1 and CDR2 (germline): MNHGY, SAAAGT. The DNA for the CDR3 is TGTGCCAGCAGTTATCCGGGACAGCGGAACTATGGCTACACCTTC. This sequence encodes CASSYPGQRNYGYTF.

The rearrangement uses TRBV19 and TRBJ1-3, with D unclear. Trimming cost V 7 bases and J 3 bases, with 13 bases left between them. The CDR3 covers 14 residues. Germline V CDR1 and CDR2: LNHDA, SQIVND (reference sequence). This CDR3 is CASTLKPDGNTIYF. The CDR3 nucleotides read TGTGCCAGTACCCTAAAGCCTGATGGAAACACCATATATTTT.

The gene calls are TRBV6-8 and TRBJ1-2, with 8 bases lining up with TRBD1. Germline loops: CDR1 MNHGY, CDR2 SAAAGT. V lost 4 bases, J lost 8 bases, and 9 bases stayed unmatched. The CDR3 spans 14 residues. CDR3: CASSSEDRATGYTF. CDR3 sequence (DNA): TGTGCCAGCAGTTCCGAGGACAGGGCCACCGGCTACACCTTC.

CDR3 DNA: TGTGCCAGTAGTATAGGGGCGGCGGTTTCCTACGAGCAGTACTTC. Amino acids: CASSIGAAVSYEQYF. The rearrangement joins TRBV19 to TRBJ2-7; D is unresolved. This CDR3 is 15 amino acids long. Germline lookup yields CDR1 LNHDA and CDR2 SQIVND (reference sequence). V dropped 1 base and J dropped 1 base, with 11 bases sitting between them.

This clone came up a few times. This chain uses TRBV9 with TRBJ1-1, with 7 bases aligning to TRBD1. The germline V gene encodes CDR1 SGDLS and CDR2 YYNGEE. The CDR3 spans 14 residues. Trimming cost V 5 bases and J 10 bases; bases outside gene matches: 14. Here the CDR3 reads CASRAGQLSEGAFF. CDR3 in DNA: TGTGCCAGCAGGGCGGGACAGCTCTCGGAGGGAGCTTTCTTT.

The chain has TRBV5-1 and TRBJ1-3; D not certain. CDR1 and CDR2 from the germline V gene are SGHRS and YFSETQ. The CDR3 covers 16 residues. The V and J ends lost 3 bases and 0 bases respectively, with 13 bases between them. DNA for the CDR3: TGCGCCAGCAGCTCGGGTAGGGAACACTCTGGAAACACCATATATTTT. Protein product: CASSSGREHSGNTIYF.

To note about this clone: A read error may produce the germline difference seen at one junction end. Written as DNA, the CDR3 is TGTGCCATCAGTGTTAAGCGACGCGCAGACTCCCACTACGAGCAGTACTTC. It translates to CAISVKRRADSHYEQYF. The chain is built from TRBV6-7 and TRBJ2-7, with no clear D. TRBV6-7 belongs to the ORF category, with a function that is uncertain. The CDR3 loop spans 17 amino acids.

This clone came up a few times. The gene calls are TRBV11-3 and TRBJ2-5; possibly TRBD2 for D (5 bases). Germline V gene data show CDR1 as SGHNT and CDR2 as YENEEA. The CDR3 is made up of 15 amino acids. The V end was cut by 3 bases, the J end by 5 bases, with 16 bases between. The CDR3 DNA reads as TGTGCCAGCAGCTTGGTTGTGGGTCCGGGGGAGACCCAGTACTTC. Encoded protein: CASSLVVGPGETQYF.

The chain links TRBV11-3 to TRBJ2-3; D is uncertain. CDR3 length equals 14 residues. V lost 8 bases to trimming and J lost 3 bases, with 15 bases between them. Germline V gene sequence: CDR1 SGHNT, CDR2 YENEEA. As DNA, the CDR3 is TGTGCCAGCCGGTTCGACTCCAAGACAGATACGCAGTATTTT. Its translation: CASRFDSKTDTQYF. Full variable domain (outside the CDR3, taken from reference TRBV11-3 and TRBJ2-3): EAGVVQSPRYKIIEKKQPVAFWCNPISGHNTLYWYLQNLGQGPELLIRYENEEAVDDSQLPKDRFSAERLKGVDSTLKIQPAELGDSAVYLCASRFDSKTDTQYFGPGTRLTVL.

J is TRBJ1-3 and V is TRBV30; 10 bases line up with TRBD1. V dropped 7 bases and J dropped 1; count of bases not matched to a gene: 10. In germline, CDR1 is GTSNPN, CDR2 SVGIG (reference sequence). This CDR3 has 16 amino acids. The CDR3 DNA sequence: TGTGCCTCAGACCTGACAGGGGGCAAATCTGGAAACACCATATATTTT. Its translation is CASDLTGGKSGNTIYF.

V usage is TRBV2 and J usage is TRBJ1-2; possibly TRBD1 for D (6 bases). This CDR3 is 14 amino acids long. Trimming cost V 6 bases and J 3 bases, with 14 bases left between them. The germline V gene encodes CDR1 SNHLY and CDR2 FYNNEI. CDR3 in amino acids: CASSSTGFDYGYTF. The CDR3 coding sequence is TGTGCCAGCAGCTCCACAGGGTTTGACTATGGCTACACCTTC. Full variable domain (rest looked up from reference TRBV2 and TRBJ1-2): EPEVTQTPSHQVTQMGQEVILRCVPISNHLYFYWYRQILGQKVEFLVSFYNNEISEKSEIFDDQFSVERPDGSNFTLKIRSTKLEDSAMYFCASSSTGFDYGYTFGSGTRLTVV.

This rearrangement joins TRBV15 to TRBJ1-1; possible D gene TRBD1, 6 bases. This CDR3 contains 16 residues. Germline loops: CDR1 LNHNV, CDR2 YYDKDF (reference sequence). Trimming shortened V by 2 bases and J by 3 bases, and 16 bases separated the two germline ends. The CDR3 loop reads CATSRFEGGVDTEAFF. CDR3 bases: TGTGCCACCAGCAGATTTGAAGGGGGAGTTGACACTGAAGCTTTCTTT.

The chain is built from TRBV30 and TRBJ2-2, with D hard to call. This CDR3 region has 13 residues. Germline V gives CDR1 GTSNPN, CDR2 SVGIG (reference sequence). Trimming stripped 2 bases from V and 6 bases from J, with 10 bases between. CDR3 amino acids: CAWSSTRSGELFF. The DNA for the CDR3 is TGTGCCTGGAGTTCGACCCGGTCCGGGGAGCTGTTTTTT.

The chain is built from TRBV19 and TRBJ1-5; 7 bases map to TRBD1. This CDR3 region has 14 residues. CDR1 and CDR2 from the germline V gene are LNHDA and SQIVND (reference sequence). J lost 6 bases, V lost 3 bases, and 5 bases had no gene match. In DNA, the CDR3 is TGTGCCAGTAGTATCACAGGGGTAGGTCAGCCCCAGCATTTT. Its translation is CASSITGVGQPQHF.

This rearrangement joins TRBV6-8 to TRBJ1-2; 8 bases are shared with TRBD1. This CDR3 has 14 residues. The V segment lost 8 bases and the J segment 2 bases; nucleotides outside the gene matches: 7. The germline CDR1 and CDR2 sequences are MNHGY and SAAAGT. The DNA for the CDR3 is TGTGCCAGCGGAGGGACAGGCGGCAACTATGGCTACACCTTC. This gives the protein CASGGTGGNYGYTF.

The rearrangement links TRBV11-3 to TRBJ1-2; tentatively, D is TRBD1 (6 bases). Germline V gene sequence: CDR1 SGHNT, CDR2 YENEEA. The CDR3 consists of 15 residues. The ends were cut back, 5 bases at V and 5 bases at J, with 18 bases in the middle. CDR3 loop: CASSPPGLQGYGYTF. Written as DNA, the CDR3 is TGTGCCAGCAGCCCCCCAGGATTACAGGGTTATGGCTACACCTTC.

The genes are TRBV28 and TRBJ1-5; 8 nucleotides agree with TRBD1. After removal of 0 bases from V and 2 bases from J, the junction contained 6 bases not matched to a gene. Germline lookup yields CDR1 MDHEN and CDR2 SYDVKM. The CDR3 spans 17 residues. CDR3 sequence reads: CASSLWSGQGGNQPQHF. In DNA, the CDR3 is TGTGCCAGCAGTTTATGGAGCGGACAGGGAGGCAATCAGCCCCAGCATTTT.

This clone was seen a handful of times. DNA for the CDR3: TGTGCCAGCAGTTACGTGGCAGGGAGCACTGAAGCTTTCTTT. It is translated as CASSYVAGSTEAFF. The chain combines TRBV6-7 with TRBJ1-1, with D possibly TRBD1 on 5 matching bases. TRBV6-7 counts as an open reading frame of uncertain function. Trimming took off 2 bases at V and 4 bases at J, with 11 bases between the two ends. This CDR3 comprises 14 residues.

The chain uses TRBV5-1 and TRBJ2-3; D possibly corresponds to TRBD2 (5 bases). The CDR3 has 14 amino acids. CDR1 is SGHRS and CDR2 is YFSETQ in the germline V gene. V was trimmed by 6 bases and J by 3 bases, leaving 14 bases between them. The CDR3 spells CASKRELLTDTQYF. For the CDR3, the DNA is TGCGCCAGCAAGAGGGAGCTCTTAACAGATACGCAGTATTTT.

The chain is built from TRBV28 and TRBJ1-3; unclear D gene. The CDR3 is 15 residues long. CDR1 is MDHEN, CDR2 SYDVKM, per germline. V was trimmed by 5 bases and J by 5 bases, leaving 16 bases between them. CDR3 residues: CASSPLGPGRNTIYF. The CDR3 DNA follows: TGTGCCAGCAGTCCCCTTGGGCCAGGAAGAAACACCATATATTTT.

This clone is medium-sized. V is TRBV11-3 and J is TRBJ2-3; 8 nucleotides agree with TRBD2. V was clipped by 3 bases and J by 4 bases; unmatched bases: 9. The germline V gene has CDR1 SGHNT and CDR2 YENEEA. The length of the CDR3 is 16 residues. Written as DNA, the CDR3 is TGTGCCAGCAGCTTGGCCTTCGGGAGGGCCGCAGATACGCAGTATTTT. It codes for CASSLAFGRAADTQYF.

Comments on this clone: Sequence at one end of the junction differs from germline and may be a read error. This rearrangement joins TRBV6-1 to TRBJ2-1, with D unclear. Per germline, CDR1 MNHNS and CDR2 SASEGT. This CDR3 comprises 13 residues. This CDR3 reads CAISEGAYNEQFF. CDR3 sequence (DNA): TGTGCCATCAGTGAAGGAGCCTACAATGAGCAGTTCTTC.

The rearrangement links TRBV5-1 to TRBJ1-3, with D uncertain. CDR3 length: 14 residues. The germline gives CDR1 SGHRS, CDR2 YFSETQ. V dropped 0 bases and J dropped 4 bases, with 8 bases sitting between them. The CDR3: CASSLDSRGNTIYF. The CDR3 DNA reads TGCGCCAGCAGCTTGGACAGTCGCGGAAACACCATATATTTT.

The rearrangement joins TRBV30 to TRBJ1-2; maybe TRBD1 (6 bases). Looked up from germline, CDR1 is GTSNPN and CDR2 is SVGIG (reference sequence). The CDR3 is 14 residues long. The V end lost 5 bases, the J end lost 0 bases, and 13 bases lay between the germline ends. DNA for the CDR3: TGTGCCTGGTTGGGGCAGGGGACTAACTATGGCTACACCTTC. It translates to CAWLGQGTNYGYTF.

V usage is TRBV6-8 and J usage is TRBJ2-7, with D possibly matching TRBD1 (6 bases). The CDR3 consists of 13 residues. CDR1 is MNHGY, CDR2 SAAAGT, per germline. Trimming pared 8 bases from V and 3 bases from J, leaving 14 bases between. The CDR3 region has the DNA TGTGCCAGCGGGGTACAGGGACGCTACGAGCAGTACTTC. Translating gives CASGVQGRYEQYF.

This clone was seen more than once but under ten times. The chain links TRBV28 to TRBJ2-7; 8 bases map to TRBD1. CDR1 and CDR2 (germline): MDHEN, SYDVKM. This CDR3 comprises 14 residues. Unmatched junction bases numbered 7, after V lost 3 bases and J lost 6 bases. The CDR3 is CASSFPDRDGEQYF. In DNA, the CDR3 is TGTGCCAGCAGTTTCCCGGACAGGGATGGCGAGCAGTACTTC.

This clone has only a few counts. The chain links TRBV6-8 to TRBJ2-7; TRBD1 agrees at 8 bases. This CDR3 comprises 14 residues. Germline V CDR1 and CDR2: MNHGY, SAAAGT. V gave up 4 bases and J gave up 4 bases; unmatched junction bases: 6. The DNA of the CDR3 is TGTGCCAGCAGTTCAGGGGGCCCGATTTACGAGCAGTACTTC. Amino acids: CASSSGGPIYEQYF.

Turning to this clone: Likely a read error: the CDR3 ends without its conserved phenylalanine or tryptophan. The DNA is left out, because the CDR3 cannot be placed on it with certainty; the CDR3 is given as TCRdb lists it. The chain is built from TRBV6-1 and TRBJ2-7. Germline CDR1 MNHNS, CDR2 SASEGT. The CDR3 totals 12 residues, both ends included. The CDR3 is CASSEGLGFQII.

This clone was counted only a few times. The chain uses TRBV11-3 and TRBJ2-1, with TRBD1 as a possible D gene (5 bases). Germline loops: CDR1 SGHNT, CDR2 YENEEA. Trimming took 5 bases from V and 3 from J, leaving 17 bases between them. This CDR3 is built from 16 residues. CDR3 coding DNA: TGTGCCAGCAGCGTGGATTGGCAGGGTGGCTACAATGAGCAGTTCTTC. Protein: CASSVDWQGGYNEQFF.